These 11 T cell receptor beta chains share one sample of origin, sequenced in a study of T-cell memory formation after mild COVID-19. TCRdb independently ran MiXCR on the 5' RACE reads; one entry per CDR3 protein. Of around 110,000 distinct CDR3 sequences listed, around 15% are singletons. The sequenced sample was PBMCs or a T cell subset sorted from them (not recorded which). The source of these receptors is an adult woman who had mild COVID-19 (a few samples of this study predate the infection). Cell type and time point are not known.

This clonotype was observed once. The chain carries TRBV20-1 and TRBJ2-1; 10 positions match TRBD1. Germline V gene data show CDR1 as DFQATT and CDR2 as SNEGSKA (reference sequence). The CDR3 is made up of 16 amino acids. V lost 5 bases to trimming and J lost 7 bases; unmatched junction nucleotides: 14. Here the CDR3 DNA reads TGCAGTGCTTCCCGATACTTTCGACAGGGGGCGAATGAGCAGTTCTTC. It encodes CSASRYFRQGANEQFF.

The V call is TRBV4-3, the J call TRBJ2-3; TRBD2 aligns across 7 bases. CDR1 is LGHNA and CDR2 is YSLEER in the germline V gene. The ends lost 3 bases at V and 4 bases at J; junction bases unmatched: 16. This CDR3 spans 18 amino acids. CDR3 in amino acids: CASSQTPRTSGGADTQYF. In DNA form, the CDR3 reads TGCGCCAGCAGCCAGACCCCCCGGACTAGTGGTGGCGCAGATACGCAGTATTTT.

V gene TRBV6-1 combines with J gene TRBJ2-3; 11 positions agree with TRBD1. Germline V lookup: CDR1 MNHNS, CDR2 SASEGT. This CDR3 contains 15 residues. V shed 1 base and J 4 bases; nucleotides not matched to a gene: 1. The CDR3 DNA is TGTGCCAGCAGTGAAGGGACAGGGGGCCCAGATACGCAGTATTTT. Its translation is CASSEGTGGPDTQYF.

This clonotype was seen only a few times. The CDR3 protein is CATRSSVPGPLHF. The CDR3 coding sequence is TGTGCCACCAGATCCTCGGTGCCAGGACCCCTCCACTTT. The J gene is TRBJ1-6, the V gene TRBV24-1; D is unclear. This CDR3 is 13 amino acids long. The germline gives CDR1 KGHDR, CDR2 SFDVKD. The V end was cut by 7 bases, the J end by 12 bases, with 15 bases between.

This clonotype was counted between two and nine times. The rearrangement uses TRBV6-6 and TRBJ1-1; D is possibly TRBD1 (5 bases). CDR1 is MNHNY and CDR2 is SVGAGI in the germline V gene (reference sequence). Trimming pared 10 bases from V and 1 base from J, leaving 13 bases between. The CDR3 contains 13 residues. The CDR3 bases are TGTGCCATACAGGAAGGACAGAACACTGAAGCTTTCTTT. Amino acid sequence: CAIQEGQNTEAFF.

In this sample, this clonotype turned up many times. The CDR3: CASSAGQGRDGYTF. DNA of the CDR3: TGTGCCAGCAGCGCCGGACAGGGAAGAGATGGCTACACCTTC. The chain joins TRBV7-8 to TRBJ1-2; 8 nucleotides match TRBD1. This CDR3 contains 14 residues. The germline gives CDR1 SGHVS, CDR2 FQNEAQ. Unmatched junction bases numbered 8, after V lost 5 bases and J lost 6 bases. Together with reference TRBV7-8 and TRBJ1-2, the CDR3 gives the full variable domain: GAGVSQSPRYKVAKRGQDVALRCDPISGHVSLFWYQQALGQGPEFLTYFQNEAQLDKSGLPSDRFFAERPEGSVSTLKIQRTQQEDSAVYLCASSAGQGRDGYTFGSGTRLTVV.

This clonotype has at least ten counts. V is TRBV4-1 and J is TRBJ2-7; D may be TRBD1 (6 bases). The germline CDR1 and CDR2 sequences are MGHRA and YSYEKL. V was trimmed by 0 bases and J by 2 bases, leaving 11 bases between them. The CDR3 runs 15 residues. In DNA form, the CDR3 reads TGCGCCAGCAGCCAAGAAGGGGGTTTACCCTACGAGCAGTACTTC. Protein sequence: CASSQEGGLPYEQYF.

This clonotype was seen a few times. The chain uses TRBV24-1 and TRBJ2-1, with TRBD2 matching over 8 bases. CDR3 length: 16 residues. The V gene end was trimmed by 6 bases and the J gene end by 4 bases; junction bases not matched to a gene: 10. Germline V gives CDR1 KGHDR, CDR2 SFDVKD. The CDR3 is CATSPSGSWGYNEQFF. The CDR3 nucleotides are TGTGCCACCAGTCCAAGCGGGAGTTGGGGTTACAATGAGCAGTTCTTC.

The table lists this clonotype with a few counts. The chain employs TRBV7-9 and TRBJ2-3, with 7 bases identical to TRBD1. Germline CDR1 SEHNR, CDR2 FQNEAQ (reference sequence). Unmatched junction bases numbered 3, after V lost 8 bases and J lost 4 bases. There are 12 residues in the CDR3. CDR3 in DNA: TGTGCCAGCGACAGGGCGCCAGATACGCAGTATTTT. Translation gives CASDRAPDTQYF.

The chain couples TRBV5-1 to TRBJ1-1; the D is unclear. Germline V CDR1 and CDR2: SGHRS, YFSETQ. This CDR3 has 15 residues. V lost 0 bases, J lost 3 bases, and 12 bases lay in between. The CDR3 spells CASSLDPGSDTEAFF. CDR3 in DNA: TGCGCCAGCAGCTTGGATCCGGGCTCTGACACTGAAGCTTTCTTT. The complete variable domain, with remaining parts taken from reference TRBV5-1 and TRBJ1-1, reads KAGVTQTPRYLIKTRGQQVTLSCSPISGHRSVSWYQQTPGQGLQFLFEYFSETQRNKGNFPGRFSGRQFSNSRSEMNVSTLELGDSALYLCASSLDPGSDTEAFFGQGTRLTVV.

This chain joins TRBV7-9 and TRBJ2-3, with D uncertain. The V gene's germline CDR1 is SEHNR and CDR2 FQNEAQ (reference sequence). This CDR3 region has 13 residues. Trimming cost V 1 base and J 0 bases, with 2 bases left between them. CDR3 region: CASSLESTDTQYF. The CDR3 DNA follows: TGTGCCAGCAGCTTAGAAAGCACAGATACGCAGTATTTT.